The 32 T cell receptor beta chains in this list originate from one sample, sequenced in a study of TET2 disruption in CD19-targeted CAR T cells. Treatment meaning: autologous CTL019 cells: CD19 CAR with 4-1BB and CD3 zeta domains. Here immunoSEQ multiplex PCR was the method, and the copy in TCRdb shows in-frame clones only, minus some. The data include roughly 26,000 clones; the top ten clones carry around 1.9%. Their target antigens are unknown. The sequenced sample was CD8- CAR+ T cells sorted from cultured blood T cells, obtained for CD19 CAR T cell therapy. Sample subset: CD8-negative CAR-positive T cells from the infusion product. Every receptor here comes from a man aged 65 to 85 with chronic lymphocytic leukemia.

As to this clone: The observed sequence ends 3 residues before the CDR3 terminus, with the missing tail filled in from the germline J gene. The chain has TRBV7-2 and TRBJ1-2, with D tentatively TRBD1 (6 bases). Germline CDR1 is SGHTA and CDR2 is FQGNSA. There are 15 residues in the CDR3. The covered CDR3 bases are TGTGCCAGCACCAAAATGCGGGGGGCCTCCTACGAC. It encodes CASTKMRGASYD. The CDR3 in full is CASTKMRGASYDYTF.

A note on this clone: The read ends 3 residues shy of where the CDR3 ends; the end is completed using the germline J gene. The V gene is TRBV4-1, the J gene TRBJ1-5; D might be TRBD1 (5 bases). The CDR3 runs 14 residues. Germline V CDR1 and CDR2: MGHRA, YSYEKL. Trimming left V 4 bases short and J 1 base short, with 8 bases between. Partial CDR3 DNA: TGCGCCAGCAGCCCAGGGAGGAGCAATCAGCCC. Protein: CASSPGRSNQP. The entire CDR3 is CASSPGRSNQPQHF.

CDR3 DNA (partial): TGTGCCAGTAGTACAGGACAGCAAGGCTCAACCATCTACGAG. It yields the protein CASSTGQQGSTIYE. The full CDR3 is CASSTGQQGSTIYEQYF. The chain recombines TRBV19 with TRBJ2-7; tentatively, D is TRBD1 (6 bases). The read stops 3 residues short of the end of the CDR3; the missing end is completed from the germline J gene. V dropped 4 bases and J dropped 3 bases, with 22 bases sitting between them. Looked up from germline, CDR1 is LNHDA and CDR2 is SQIVND (reference sequence). This CDR3 is built from 17 residues.

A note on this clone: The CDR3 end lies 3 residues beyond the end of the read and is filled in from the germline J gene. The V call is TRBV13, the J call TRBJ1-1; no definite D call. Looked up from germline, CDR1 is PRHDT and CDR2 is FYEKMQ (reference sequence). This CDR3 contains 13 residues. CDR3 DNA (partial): TGTGCCAGCAGCTTGAATACACTAAGAAAA. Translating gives CASSLNTLRK. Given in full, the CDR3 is CASSLNTLRKAFF.

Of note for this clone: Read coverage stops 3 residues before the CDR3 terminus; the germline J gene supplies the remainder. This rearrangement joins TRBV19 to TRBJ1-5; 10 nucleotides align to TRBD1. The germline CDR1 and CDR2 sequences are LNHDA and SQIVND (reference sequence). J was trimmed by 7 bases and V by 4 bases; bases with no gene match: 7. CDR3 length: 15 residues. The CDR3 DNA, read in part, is TGTGCCAGTAGTAATGGTGGGACAGGGGCCCAGCCC. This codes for CASSNGGTGAQP. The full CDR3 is CASSNGGTGAQPQHF.

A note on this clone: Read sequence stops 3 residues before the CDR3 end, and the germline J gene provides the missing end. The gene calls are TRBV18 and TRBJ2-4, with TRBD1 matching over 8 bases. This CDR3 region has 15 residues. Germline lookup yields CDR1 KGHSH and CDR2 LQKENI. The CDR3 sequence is CASSPDRGGFYGQYF. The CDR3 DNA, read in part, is TGTGCCAGCTCACCAGACAGGGGTGGATTCTATGGT.

CDR3 residues: CASSPPLGAGAHGQYF. The CDR3 DNA, read in part, is TGTGCCAGCTCACCACCTTTGGGGGCAGGGGCGCATGGT. The chain combines TRBV18 with TRBJ2-4, with a tentative D call TRBD1 (6 bases). With the read ending 3 residues before the CDR3 end, the germline J gene is used to fill in that end. This CDR3 spans 16 amino acids. The germline CDR1 and CDR2 sequences are KGHSH and LQKENI.

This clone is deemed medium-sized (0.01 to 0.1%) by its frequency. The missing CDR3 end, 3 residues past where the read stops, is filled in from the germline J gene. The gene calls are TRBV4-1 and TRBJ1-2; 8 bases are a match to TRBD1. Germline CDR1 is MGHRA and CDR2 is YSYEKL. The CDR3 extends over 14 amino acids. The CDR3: CASSQDRGRRGYTF. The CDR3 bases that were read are TGCGCCAGCAGCCAAGACAGGGGGCGGAGGGGC.

The chain's CDR3 is CASSLVAGGDQPQHF. CDR3 DNA (partial): TGTGCCAGCAGCTTGGTGGCAGGGGGAGATCAGCCC. The chain combines TRBV5-5 with TRBJ1-5; TRBD1 matches at 7 bases. The CDR3 goes on 3 residues after the read ends, and that part is filled in from the germline J gene. The CDR3 consists of 15 residues. V was pared by 0 bases and J by 5 bases, with 5 bases of the junction left unmatched. Germline CDR1 and CDR2: SGHKS and YYEKEE (reference sequence).

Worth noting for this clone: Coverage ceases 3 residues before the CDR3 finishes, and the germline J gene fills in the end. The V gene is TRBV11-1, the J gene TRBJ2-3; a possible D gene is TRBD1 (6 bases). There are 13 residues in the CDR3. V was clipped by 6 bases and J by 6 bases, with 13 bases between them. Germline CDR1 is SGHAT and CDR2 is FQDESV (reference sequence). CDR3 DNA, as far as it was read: TGTGCCAGCAGGCTGACAGGTTACGATACG. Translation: CASRLTGYDT. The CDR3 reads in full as CASRLTGYDTQYF.

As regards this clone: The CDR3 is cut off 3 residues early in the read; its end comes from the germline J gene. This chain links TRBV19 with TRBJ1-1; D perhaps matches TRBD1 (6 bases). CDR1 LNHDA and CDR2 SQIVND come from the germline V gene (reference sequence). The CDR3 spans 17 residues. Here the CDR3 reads CASSIGSIQGTKNIAFF. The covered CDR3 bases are TGTGCCAGTAGTATAGGGTCCATCCAGGGGACCAAAAACATT.

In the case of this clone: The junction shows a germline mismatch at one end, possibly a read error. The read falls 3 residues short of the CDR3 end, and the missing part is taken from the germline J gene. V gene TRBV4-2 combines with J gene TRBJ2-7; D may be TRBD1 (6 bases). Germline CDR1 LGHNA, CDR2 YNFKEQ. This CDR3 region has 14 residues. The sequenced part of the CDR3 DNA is TGCGCCAGCAGCGCACCGGGACAAGTCTACGAG. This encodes CASSAPGQVYE. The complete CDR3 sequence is CASSAPGQVYEQYF.

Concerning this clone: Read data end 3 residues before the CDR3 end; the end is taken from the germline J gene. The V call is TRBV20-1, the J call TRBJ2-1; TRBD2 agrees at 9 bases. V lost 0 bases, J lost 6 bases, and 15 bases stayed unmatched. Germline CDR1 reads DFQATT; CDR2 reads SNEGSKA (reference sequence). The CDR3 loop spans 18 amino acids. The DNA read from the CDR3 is TGCAGTGCTAGAGATAAATGGGCTAGCGGGGACGGGGGCAATGAG. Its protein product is CSARDKWASGDGGNE. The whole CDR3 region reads CSARDKWASGDGGNEQFF.

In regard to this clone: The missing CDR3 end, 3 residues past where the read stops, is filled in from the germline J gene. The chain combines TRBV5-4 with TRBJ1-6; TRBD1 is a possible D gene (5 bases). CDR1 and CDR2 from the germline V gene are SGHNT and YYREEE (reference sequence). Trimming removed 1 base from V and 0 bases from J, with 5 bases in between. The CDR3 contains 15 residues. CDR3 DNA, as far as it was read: TGTGCCAGCAGCTTGACAGGCTCCTATAATTCACCC. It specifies CASSLTGSYNSP. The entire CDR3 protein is CASSLTGSYNSPLHF.

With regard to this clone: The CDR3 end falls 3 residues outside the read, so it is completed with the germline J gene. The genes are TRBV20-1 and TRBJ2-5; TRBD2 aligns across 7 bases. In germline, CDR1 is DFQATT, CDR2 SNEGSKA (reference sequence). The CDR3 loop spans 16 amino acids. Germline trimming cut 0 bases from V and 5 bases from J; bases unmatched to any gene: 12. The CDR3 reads CSARDPGPGGLETQYF. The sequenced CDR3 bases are TGCAGTGCTAGAGATCCGGGCCCGGGGGGTTTGGAGACC.

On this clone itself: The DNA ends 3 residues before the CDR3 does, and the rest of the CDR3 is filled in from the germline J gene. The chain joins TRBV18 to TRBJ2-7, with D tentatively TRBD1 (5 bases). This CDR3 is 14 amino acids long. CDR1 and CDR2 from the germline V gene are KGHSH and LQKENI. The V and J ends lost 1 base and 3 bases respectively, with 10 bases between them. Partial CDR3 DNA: TGTGCCAGCTCACCACAGGGGCAGGGCTACGAG. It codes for CASSPQGQGYE. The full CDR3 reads CASSPQGQGYEQYF.

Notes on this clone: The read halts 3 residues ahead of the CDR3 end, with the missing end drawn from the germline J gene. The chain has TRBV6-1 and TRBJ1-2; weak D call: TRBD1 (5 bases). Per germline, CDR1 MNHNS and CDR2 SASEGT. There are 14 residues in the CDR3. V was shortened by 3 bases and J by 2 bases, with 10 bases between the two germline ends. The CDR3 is CASSETVTNYGYTF. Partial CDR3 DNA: TGTGCCAGCAGTGAGACAGTGACCAACTATGGC.

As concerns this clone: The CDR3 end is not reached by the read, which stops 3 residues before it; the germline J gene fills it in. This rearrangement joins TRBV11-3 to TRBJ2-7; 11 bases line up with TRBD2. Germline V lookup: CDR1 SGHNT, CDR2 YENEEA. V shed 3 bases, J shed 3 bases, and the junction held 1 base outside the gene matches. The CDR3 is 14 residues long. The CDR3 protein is CASSFGTSGYEQYF. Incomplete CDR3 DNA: TGTGCCAGCAGCTTTGGGACTAGCGGCTACGAG.

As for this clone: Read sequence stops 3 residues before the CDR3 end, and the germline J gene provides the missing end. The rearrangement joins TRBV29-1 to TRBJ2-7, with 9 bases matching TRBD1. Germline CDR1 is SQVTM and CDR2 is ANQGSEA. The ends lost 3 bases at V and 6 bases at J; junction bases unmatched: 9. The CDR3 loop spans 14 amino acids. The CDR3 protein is CSVEGTGLPREQYF. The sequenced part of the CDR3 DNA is TGCAGCGTTGAGGGGACAGGGCTCCCCCGCGAG.

The CDR3: CASSPRTSGGASSYNDYTF. The sequenced CDR3 bases are TGTGCCAGCTCACCGAGGACTAGCGGGGGCGCGAGCTCCTACAATGAC. This chain connects TRBV18 to TRBJ1-2, with D perhaps TRBD1 (6 bases). The read finishes 3 residues shy of the CDR3 end, and the germline J gene is used to complete it. Germline V gene lookup returns CDR1 KGHSH and CDR2 LQKENI. The CDR3 totals 19 residues.

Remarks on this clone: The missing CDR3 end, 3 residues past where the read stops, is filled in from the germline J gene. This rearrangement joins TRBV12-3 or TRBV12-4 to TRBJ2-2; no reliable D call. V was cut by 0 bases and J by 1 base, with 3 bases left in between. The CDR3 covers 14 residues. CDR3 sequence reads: CASSLAGNTGELFF. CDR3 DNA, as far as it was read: TGTGCCAGCAGTTTAGCAGGGAACACCGGGGAG.

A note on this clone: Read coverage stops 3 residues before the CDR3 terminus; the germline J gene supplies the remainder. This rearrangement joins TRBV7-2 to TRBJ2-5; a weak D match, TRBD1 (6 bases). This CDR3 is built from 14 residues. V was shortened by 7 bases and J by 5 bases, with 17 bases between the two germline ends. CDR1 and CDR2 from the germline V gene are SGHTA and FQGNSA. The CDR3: CASTLQGSAETQYF. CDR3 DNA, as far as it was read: TGTGCCAGCACCCTACAGGGTTCTGCGGAGACC.

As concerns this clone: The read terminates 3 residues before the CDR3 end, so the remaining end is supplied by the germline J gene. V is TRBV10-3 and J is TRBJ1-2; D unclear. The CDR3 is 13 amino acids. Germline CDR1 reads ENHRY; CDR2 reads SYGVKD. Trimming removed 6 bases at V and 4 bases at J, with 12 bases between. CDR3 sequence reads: CAIREEASYGYTF. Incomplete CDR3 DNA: TGTGCCATCAGGGAAGAAGCTAGCTATGGC.

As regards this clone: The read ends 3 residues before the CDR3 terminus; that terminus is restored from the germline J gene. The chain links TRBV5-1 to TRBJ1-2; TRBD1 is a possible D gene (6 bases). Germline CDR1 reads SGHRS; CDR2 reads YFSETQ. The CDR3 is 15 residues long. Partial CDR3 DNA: TGCGCCAGCAGCCTCAGGGGAGGAGGCACAGATACC. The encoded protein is CASSLRGGGTDT. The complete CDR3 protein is CASSLRGGGTDTYTF.

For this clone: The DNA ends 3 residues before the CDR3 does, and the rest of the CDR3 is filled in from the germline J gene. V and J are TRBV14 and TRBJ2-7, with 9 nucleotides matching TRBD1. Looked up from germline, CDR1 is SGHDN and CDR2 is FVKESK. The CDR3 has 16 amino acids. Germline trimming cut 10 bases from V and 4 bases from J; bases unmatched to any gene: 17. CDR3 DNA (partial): TGTGCCATGCTCCTCTCGGGACAGGGCGGGCGGTACGAG. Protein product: CAMLLSGQGGRYE. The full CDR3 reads CAMLLSGQGGRYEQYF.

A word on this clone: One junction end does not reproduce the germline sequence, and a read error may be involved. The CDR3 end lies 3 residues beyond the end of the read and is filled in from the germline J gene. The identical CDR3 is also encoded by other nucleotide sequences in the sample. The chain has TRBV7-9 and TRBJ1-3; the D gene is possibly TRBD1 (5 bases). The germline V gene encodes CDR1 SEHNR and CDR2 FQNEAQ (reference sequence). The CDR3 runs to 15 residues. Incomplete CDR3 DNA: TGTGCCAGCAGCTTCGGGGGGAGCTCTGGAAACACT. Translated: CASSFGGSSGNT. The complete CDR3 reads CASSFGGSSGNTIYF.

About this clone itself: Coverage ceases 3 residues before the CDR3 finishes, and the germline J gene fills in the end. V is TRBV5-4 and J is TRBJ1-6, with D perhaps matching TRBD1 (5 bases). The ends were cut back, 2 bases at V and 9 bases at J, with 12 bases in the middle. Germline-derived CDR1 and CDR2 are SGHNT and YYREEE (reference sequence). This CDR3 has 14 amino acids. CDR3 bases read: TGTGCCAGCAGCTTTCAGGGAATGGGTTCACCC. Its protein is CASSFQGMGSP. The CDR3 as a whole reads CASSFQGMGSPLHF. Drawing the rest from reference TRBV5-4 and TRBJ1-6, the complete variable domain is ETGVTQSPTHLIKTRGQQVTLRCSSQSGHNTVSWYQQALGQGPQFIFQYYREEENGRGNFPPRFSGLQFPNYSSELNVNALELDDSALYLCASSFQGMGSPLHFGNGTRLTVT.

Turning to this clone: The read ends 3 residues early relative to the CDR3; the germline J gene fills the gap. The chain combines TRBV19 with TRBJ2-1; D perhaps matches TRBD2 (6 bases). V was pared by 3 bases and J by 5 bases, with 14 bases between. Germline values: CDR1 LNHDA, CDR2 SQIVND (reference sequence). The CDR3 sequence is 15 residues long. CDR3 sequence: CASSIYGGSDNEQFF. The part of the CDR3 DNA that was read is TGTGCCAGTAGTATCTACGGGGGATCCGACAATGAG.

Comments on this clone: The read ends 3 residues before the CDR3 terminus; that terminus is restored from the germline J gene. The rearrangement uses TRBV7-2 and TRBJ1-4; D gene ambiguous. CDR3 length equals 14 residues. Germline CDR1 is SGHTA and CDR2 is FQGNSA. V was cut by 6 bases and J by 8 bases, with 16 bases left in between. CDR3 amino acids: CASSATAGLEKLFF. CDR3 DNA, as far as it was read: TGTGCCAGCAGTGCGACGGCGGGTCTGGAAAAA.

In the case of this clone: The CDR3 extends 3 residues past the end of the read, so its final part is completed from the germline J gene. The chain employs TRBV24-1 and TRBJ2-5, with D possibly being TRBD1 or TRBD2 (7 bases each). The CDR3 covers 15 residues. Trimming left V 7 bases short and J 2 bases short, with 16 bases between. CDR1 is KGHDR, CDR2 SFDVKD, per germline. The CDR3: CATSPGGGGQETQYF. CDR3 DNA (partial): TGTGCCACCAGCCCAGGGGGAGGGGGGCAAGAGACC.

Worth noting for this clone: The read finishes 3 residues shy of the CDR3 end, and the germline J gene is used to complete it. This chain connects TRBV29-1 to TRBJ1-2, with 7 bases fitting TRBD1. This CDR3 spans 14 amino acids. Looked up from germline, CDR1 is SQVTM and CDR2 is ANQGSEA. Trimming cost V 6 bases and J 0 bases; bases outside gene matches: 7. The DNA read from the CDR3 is TGCAGCGTCCCTCCAGGGGGAACTAACTATGGC. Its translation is CSVPPGGTNYG. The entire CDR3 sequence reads CSVPPGGTNYGYTF.

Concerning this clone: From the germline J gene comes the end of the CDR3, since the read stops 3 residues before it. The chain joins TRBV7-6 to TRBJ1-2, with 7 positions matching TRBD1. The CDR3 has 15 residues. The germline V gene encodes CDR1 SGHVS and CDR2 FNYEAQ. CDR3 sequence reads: CASRADRLRTDTYTF. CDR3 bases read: TGTGCCAGCAGAGCGGACAGGTTACGGACAGATACC.